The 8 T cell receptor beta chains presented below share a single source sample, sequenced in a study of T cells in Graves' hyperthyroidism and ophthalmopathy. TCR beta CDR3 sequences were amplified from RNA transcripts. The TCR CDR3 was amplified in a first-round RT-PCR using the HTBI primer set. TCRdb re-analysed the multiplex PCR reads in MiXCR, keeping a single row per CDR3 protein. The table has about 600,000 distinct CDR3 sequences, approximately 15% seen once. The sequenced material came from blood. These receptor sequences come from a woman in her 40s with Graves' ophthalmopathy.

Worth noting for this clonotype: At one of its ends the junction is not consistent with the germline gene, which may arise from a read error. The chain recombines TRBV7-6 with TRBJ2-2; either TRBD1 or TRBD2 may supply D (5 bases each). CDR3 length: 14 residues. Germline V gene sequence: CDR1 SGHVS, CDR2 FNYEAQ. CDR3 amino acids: CASSPGPTSRELFF. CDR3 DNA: TGTGCCAGCAGTCCGGGACCCACTTCCCGGGAACTGTTTTTT.

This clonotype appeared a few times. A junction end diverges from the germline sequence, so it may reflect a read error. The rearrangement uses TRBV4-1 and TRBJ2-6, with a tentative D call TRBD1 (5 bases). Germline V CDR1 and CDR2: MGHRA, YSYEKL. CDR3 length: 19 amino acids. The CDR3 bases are TGCGCGAGCAGCCCACCCCCCCTCATGACAGCCACTGGGGCCAACGTCCTGACTTTC. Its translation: CASSPPPLMTATGANVLTF.

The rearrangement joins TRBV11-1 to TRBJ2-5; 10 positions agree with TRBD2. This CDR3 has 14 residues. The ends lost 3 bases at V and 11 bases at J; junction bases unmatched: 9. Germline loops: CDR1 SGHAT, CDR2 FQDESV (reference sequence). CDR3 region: CASSLDLGTSAQYF. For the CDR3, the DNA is TGTGCCAGCAGCTTGGACCTGGGGACTAGCGCTCAGTACTTC.

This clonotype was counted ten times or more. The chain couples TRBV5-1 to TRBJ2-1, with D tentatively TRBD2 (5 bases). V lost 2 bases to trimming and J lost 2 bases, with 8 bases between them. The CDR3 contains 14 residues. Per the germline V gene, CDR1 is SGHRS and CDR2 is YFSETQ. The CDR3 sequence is CASSFEAAYNEQFF. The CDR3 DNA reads TGCGCCAGCAGCTTCGAAGCGGCCTACAATGAGCAGTTCTTC.

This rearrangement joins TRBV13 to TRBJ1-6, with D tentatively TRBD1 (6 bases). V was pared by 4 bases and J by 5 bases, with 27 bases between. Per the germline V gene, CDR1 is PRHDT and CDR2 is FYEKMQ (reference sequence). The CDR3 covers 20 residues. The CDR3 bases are TGTGCCAGCAGCTCCCGCCGGGACAATTTTAACGAGGCCAATAATTCACCCCTCCACTTT. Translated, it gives CASSSRRDNFNEANNSPLHF.

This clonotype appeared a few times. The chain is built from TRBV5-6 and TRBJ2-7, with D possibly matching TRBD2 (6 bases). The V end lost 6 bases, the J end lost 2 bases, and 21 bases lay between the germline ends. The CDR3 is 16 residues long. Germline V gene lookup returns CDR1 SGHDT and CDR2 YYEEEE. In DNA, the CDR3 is TGTGCCAGCACCCCCACTCCCGGGACTCACCCCTACGAGCAGTACTTC. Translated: CASTPTPGTHPYEQYF.

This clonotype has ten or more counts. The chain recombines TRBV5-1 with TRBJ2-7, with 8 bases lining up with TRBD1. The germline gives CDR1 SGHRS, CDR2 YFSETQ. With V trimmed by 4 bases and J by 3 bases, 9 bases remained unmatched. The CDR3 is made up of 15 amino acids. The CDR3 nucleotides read TGCGCCAGCAGCGGGGGCCGGGACAGGTTCTACGAGCAGTACTTC. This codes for CASSGGRDRFYEQYF.

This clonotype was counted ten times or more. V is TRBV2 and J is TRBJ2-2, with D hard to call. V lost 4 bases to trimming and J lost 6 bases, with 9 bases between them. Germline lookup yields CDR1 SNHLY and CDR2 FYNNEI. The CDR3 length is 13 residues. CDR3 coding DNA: TGTGCCAGCAGTGCGGAGAATTCCGGGGAGCTGTTTTTT. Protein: CASSAENSGELFF. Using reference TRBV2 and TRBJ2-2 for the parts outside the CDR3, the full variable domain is EPEVTQTPSHQVTQMGQEVILRCVPISNHLYFYWYRQILGQKVEFLVSFYNNEISEKSEIFDDQFSVERPDGSNFTLKIRSTKLEDSAMYFCASSAENSGELFFGEGSRLTVL.